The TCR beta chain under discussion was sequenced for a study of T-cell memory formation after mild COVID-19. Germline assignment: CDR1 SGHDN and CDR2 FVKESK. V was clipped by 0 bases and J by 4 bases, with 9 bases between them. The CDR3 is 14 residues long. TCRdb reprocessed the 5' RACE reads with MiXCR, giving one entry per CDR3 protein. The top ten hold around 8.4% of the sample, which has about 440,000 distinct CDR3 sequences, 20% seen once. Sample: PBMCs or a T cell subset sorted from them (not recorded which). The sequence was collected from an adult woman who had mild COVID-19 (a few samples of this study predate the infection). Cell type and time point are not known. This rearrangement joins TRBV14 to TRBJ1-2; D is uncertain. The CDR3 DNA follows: TGTGCCAGCAGCCAAGATGGGAGGATCTATGGCTACACCTTC. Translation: CASSQDGRIYGYTF. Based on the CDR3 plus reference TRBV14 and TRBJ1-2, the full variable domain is EAGVTQFPSHSVIEKGQTVTLRCDPISGHDNLYWYRRVMGKEIKFLLHFVKESKQDESGMPNNRFLAERTGGTYSTLKVQPAELEDSGVYFCASSQDGRIYGYTFGSGTRLTVV.